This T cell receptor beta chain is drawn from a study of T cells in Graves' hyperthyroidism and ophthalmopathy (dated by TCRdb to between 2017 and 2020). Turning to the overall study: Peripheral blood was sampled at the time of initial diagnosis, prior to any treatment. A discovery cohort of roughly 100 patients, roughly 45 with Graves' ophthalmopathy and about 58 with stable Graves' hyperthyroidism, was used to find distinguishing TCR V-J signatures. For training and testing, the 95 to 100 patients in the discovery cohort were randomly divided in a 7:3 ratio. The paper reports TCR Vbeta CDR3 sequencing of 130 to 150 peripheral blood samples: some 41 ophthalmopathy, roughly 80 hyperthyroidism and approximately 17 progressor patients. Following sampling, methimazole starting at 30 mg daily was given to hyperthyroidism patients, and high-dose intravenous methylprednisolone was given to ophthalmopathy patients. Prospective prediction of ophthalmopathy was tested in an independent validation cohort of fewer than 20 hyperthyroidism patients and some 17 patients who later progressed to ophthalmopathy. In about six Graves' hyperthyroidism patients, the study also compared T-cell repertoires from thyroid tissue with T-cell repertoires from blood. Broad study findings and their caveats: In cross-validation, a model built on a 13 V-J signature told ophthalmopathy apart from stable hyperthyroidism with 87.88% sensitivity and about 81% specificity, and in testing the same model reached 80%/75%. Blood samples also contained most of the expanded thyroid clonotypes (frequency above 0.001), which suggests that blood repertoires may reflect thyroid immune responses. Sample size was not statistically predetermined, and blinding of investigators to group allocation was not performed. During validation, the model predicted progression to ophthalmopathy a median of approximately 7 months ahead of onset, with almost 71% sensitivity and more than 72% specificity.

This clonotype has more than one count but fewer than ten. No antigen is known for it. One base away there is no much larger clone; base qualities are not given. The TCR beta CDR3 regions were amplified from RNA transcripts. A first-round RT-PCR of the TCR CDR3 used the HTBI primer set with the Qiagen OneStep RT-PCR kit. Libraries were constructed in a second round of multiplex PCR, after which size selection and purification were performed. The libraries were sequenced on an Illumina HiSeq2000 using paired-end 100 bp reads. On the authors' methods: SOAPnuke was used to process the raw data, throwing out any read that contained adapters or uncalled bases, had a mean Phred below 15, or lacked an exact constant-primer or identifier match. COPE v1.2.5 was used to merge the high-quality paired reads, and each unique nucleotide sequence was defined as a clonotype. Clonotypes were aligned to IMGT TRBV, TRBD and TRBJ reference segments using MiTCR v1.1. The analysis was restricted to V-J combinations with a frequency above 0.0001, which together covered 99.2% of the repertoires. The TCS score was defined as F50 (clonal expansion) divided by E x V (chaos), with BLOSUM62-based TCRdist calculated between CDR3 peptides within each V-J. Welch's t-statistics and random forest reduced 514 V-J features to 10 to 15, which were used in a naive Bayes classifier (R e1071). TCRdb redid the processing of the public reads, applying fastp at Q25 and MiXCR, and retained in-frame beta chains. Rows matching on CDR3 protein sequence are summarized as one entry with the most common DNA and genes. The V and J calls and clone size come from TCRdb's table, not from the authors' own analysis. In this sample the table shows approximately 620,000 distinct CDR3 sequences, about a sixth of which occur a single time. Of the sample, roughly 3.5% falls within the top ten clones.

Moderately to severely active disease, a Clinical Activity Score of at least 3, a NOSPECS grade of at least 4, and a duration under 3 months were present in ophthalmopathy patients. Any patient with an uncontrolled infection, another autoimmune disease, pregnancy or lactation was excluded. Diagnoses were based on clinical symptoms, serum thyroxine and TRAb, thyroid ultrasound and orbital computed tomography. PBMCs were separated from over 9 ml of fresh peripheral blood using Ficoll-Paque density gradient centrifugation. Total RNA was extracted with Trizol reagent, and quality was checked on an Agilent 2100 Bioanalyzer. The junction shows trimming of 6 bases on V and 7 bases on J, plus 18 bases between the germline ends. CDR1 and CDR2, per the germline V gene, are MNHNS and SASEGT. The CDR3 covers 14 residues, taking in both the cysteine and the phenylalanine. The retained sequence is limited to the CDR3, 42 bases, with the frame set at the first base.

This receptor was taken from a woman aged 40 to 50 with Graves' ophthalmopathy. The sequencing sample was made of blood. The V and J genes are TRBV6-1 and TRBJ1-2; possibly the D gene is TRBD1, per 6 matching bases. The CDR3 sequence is CASSPAGGHAGYTF. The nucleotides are TGTGCCAGCAGCCCCGCCGGGGGGCATGCTGGCTACACCTTC.